The present TCR beta chain was sequenced within a study of CD8+ T cells in alopecia areata. Overall study: A 6-month off-drug phase came after tofacitinib, which had lasted 6 to 18 months. Whole-study results and caveats: Clonality was higher in lesional than normal scalp, especially in alopecia totalis/universalis. While tofacitinib was given, many expanded lesional clones persisted in scalp and blood. There were also resident alphabeta T cells of normal skin sequenced in scalp samples.

Germline loops: CDR1 SGHTA, CDR2 FQGNSA. Trimming cost V 3 bases and J 5 bases; bases outside gene matches: 5. The CDR3 has 14 residues. Remarks on this clone: Its cognate antigen is unknown.

Reverse transcribed after extraction, RNA yielded cDNA as the sequencing template. Profiling relied on immunoSEQ multiplex PCR, and the TCRdb table lists in-frame clones only, not all of them. The sample shows about 200,000 clones, 45% to 65% of them seen only once. Treatment given: oral pan-JAK inhibitor, 5-10 mg twice daily. The clonotype comes from a human donor with alopecia areata. The sample here was CD4+ T cells sorted from blood, taken at week 4, from a patient treated with tofacitinib. The J gene is TRBJ2-7, the V gene TRBV7-2, with 9 bases aligning to TRBD2. The CDR3 region has the DNA TGTGCCAGCAGCTTGGGACTAGCTCTCCACGAGCAGTACTTC. It translates to CASSLGLALHEQYF.